The clone carrying this T cell receptor beta chain has only one observation. Its antigen is undetermined. This CDR3 comprises 19 residues. Trimming removed 4 bases at V and 5 bases at J, with 24 bases between. CDR1 is KGHSH and CDR2 is LQKENI in the germline V gene. Here immunoSEQ multiplex PCR was the method, and the copy in TCRdb shows in-frame clones only, minus some. The sample lists more than 100,000 clones, roughly 90% occurring once. These data are taken from a study of T cell responses to AZD1222 COVID-19 vaccine. General study results and limits: White British ancestry dominated among donors, who included more females, and clonal diversity was possibly underestimated.

The origin of this receptor is an adult in good health. This material consisted of peripheral blood, taken on day 0 of AZD1222 vaccination. The chain recombines TRBV18 with TRBJ1-6; D ambiguous. This CDR3 reads CASSHSEFWSNGDNSPLHF. In nucleotides, the CDR3 is TGTGCCAGCTCACACTCTGAGTTTTGGTCAAACGGTGATAATTCACCCCTCCACTTT.